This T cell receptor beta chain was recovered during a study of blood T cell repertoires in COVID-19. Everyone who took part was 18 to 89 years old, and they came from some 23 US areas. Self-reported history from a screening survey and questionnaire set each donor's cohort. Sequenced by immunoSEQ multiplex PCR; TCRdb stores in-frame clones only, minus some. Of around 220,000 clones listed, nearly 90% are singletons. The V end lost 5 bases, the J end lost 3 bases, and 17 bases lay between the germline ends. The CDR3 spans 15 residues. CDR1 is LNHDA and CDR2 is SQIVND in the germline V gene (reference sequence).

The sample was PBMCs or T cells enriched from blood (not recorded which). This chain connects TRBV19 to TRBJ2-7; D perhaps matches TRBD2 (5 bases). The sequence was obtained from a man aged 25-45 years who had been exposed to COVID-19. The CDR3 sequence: CASSSGPGDFYEQYF. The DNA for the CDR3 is TGTGCCAGTAGTTCGGGCCCCGGGGATTTCTACGAGCAGTACTTC.